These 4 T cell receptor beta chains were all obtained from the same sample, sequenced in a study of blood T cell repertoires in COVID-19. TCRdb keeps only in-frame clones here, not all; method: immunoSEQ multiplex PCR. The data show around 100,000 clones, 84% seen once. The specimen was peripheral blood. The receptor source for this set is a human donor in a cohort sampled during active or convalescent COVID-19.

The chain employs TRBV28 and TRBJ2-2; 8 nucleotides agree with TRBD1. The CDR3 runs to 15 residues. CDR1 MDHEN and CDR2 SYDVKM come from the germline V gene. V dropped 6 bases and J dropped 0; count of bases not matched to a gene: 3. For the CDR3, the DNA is TGTGCCAGCAGAAAACAGGGGGCGAACACCGGGGAGCTGTTTTTT. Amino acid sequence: CASRKQGANTGELFF.

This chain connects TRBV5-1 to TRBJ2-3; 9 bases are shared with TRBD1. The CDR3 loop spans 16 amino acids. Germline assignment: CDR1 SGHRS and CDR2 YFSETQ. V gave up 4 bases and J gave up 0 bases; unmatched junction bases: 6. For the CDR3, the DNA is TGCGCCAGCAGCCTCCCGGGGACAGGGAGCACAGATACGCAGTATTTT. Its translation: CASSLPGTGSTDTQYF.

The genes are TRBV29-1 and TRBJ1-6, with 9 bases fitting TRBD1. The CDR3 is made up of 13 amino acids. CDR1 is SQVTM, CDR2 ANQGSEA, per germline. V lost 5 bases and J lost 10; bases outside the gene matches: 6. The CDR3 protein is CSVSGTGISPLHF. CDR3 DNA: TGCAGCGTTTCCGGGACAGGGATATCACCCCTCCACTTT. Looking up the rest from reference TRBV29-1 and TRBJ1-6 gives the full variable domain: SAVISQKPSRDICQRGTSLTIQCQVDSQVTMMFWYRQQPGQSLTLIATANQGSEATYESGFVIDKFPISRPNLTFSTLTVSNMSPEDSSIYLCSVSGTGISPLHFGNGTRLTVT.

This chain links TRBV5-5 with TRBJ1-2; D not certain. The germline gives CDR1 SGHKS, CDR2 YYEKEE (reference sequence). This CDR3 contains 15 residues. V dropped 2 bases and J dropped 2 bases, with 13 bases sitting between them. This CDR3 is CASSFQANRNYGYTF. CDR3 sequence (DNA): TGTGCCAGCAGCTTTCAAGCGAACCGGAACTATGGCTACACCTTC.